The rows below give T cell receptor beta chains drawn from one sample of a study of blood T cells in healthy people across ages. TCRdb reprocessed the 5' RACE reads with MiXCR, giving one entry per CDR3 protein. The sample has about 1.1 million distinct CDR3 sequences, 35% to 45% seen once. The sample consisted of blood. The source of these receptors is a man aged 18 to 30 in good health. CDR3s include the opening cysteine and the closing phenylalanine or tryptophan. The order of the fields is D gene, J gene, V gene, clone size, CDR3 protein, CDR3 DNA. The D gene is left open where the match is weak. Clone size is given for some rows only: seen once, a few or many times, or a class if the clone is expanded.

>NA|TRBJ2-3|TRBV14|NA
CASSQDLIDTQYF
TGTGCCAGCAGCCAAGATCTGATAGATACGCAGTATTTT
>TRBD1|TRBJ1-5|TRBV5-5|NA
CASSIQGFNQPQHF
TGTGCCAGCAGCATACAGGGGTTCAATCAGCCCCAGCATTTT
>TRBD1|TRBJ2-5|TRBV27|few
CASSFGTGVGKTQYF
TGTGCCAGCAGTTTTGGGACAGGGGTTGGAAAGACCCAGTACTTC
>TRBD2|TRBJ2-1|TRBV14|NA
CASPRRLAGGNEQFF
TGTGCCAGCCCCAGACGGCTAGCGGGGGGGAATGAGCAGTTCTTC
>NA|TRBJ2-1|TRBV6-5|few
CASSYGAYNEQFF
TGTGCCAGCAGTTACGGGGCATACAATGAGCAGTTCTTC
>NA|TRBJ2-4|TRBV5-4|NA
CASSLGAGLSAKNIQYF
TGTGCCAGCAGCTTGGGGGCAGGGTTATCGGCCAAAAACATTCAGTACTTC
>TRBD1|TRBJ2-7|TRBV20-1|NA
CSAGDRTSYEQYF
TGCAGTGCTGGGGACAGGACATCCTACGAGCAGTACTTC
>TRBD1|TRBJ1-2|TRBV20-1|NA
CSARSGGQRDYGYTF
TGCAGTGCTAGAAGCGGGGGACAGAGGGATTATGGCTACACCTTC
>NA|TRBJ2-5|TRBV20-1|NA
CSATTVREETQYF
TGCAGTGCTACGACAGTTCGAGAAGAGACCCAGTACTTC
>NA|TRBJ1-4|TRBV6-6|NA
CASSPPRRNEKLFF
TGTGCCAGCAGTCCCCCCCGTAGGAATGAAAAACTGTTTTTT
>TRBD2|TRBJ2-3|TRBV3-1|NA
CASSQLAGVFGTDTQYF
TGTGCCAGCAGCCAGTTAGCGGGGGTCTTTGGCACAGATACGCAGTATTTT
>TRBD1|TRBJ1-2|TRBV7-2|few
CASSGRQGYYGYTF
TGTGCCAGCAGCGGCCGACAGGGATACTATGGCTACACCTTC
>TRBD1|TRBJ1-5|TRBV20-1|NA
CSVLEGASSNQPQHF
TGCAGTGTCCTGGAGGGGGCTTCTAGCAATCAGCCCCAGCATTTT
>TRBD1|TRBJ2-1|TRBV24-1|NA
CVTSGQGARNEQFF
TGTGTCACCAGTGGGCAGGGGGCGAGGAATGAGCAGTTCTTC